The source of this T cell receptor (beta chain) is a study of cytomegalovirus exposure and HLA in healthy donors. Study-wide context: The platform used for the 120 or so validation repertoires matched that of the 666 first-cohort repertoires, a later analysis reported.

The V end lost 3 bases, the J end lost 8 bases, and 16 bases lay between the germline ends. This CDR3 is 15 amino acids long. The germline CDR1 and CDR2 sequences are SGHAT and FQNNGV. The data were produced by immunoSEQ multiplex PCR, yet TCRdb's version contains in-frame clones alone and is incomplete. The top ten clones hold about 2.7% of a sample with over 200,000 clones, about 86% of them seen once. The source of this sequence is a woman aged 18-29 years in good health and CMV-seronegative. This chain joins TRBV11-2 and TRBJ1-4; D may be TRBD1 (6 bases). The material sequenced was PBMCs. This CDR3 reads CASSLAGGPYEKLFF. CDR3 in DNA: TGTGCCAGCAGCTTGGCGGGGGGGCCCTACGAAAAACTGTTTTTT.